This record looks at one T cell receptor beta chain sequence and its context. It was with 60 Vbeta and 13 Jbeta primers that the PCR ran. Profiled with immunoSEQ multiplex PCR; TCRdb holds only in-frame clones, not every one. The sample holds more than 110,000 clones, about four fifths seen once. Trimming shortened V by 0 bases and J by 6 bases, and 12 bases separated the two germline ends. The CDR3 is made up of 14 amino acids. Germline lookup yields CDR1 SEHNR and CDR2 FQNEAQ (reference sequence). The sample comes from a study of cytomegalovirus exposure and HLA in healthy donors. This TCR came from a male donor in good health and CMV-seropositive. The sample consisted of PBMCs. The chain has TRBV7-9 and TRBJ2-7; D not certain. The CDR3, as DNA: TGTGCCAGCAGCTTAGCGACGCACTACGCCGAGCAGTACTTC. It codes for CASSLATHYAEQYF.